The 21 T cell receptor beta chains given below trace back to one sample, sequenced in a study of T cells in Graves' hyperthyroidism and ophthalmopathy. Authors of the study amplified TCR beta CDR3 regions from RNA transcripts. First-round RT-PCR of the TCR CDR3 relied on the HTBI primer set. TCRdb redid the calling of the multiplex PCR reads with MiXCR, one entry per CDR3 protein. The data contain a few hundred thousand distinct CDR3 sequences, 15% to 19% of them singletons. The specimen sequenced was blood. These receptors were collected from a woman aged 30 to 39 with Graves' hyperthyroidism.

V gene TRBV28 combines with J gene TRBJ1-3; no clear D. CDR1 and CDR2 (germline): MDHEN, SYDVKM. This CDR3 region has 17 residues. V dropped 2 bases and J dropped 0 bases, with 14 bases sitting between them. This chain's CDR3 is CASSLDYGIHSGNTIYF. Written as DNA, the CDR3 is TGTGCCAGCAGTTTAGATTACGGGATCCACTCTGGAAACACCATATATTTT.

This clonotype has ten or more counts. The genes are TRBV10-3 and TRBJ2-1; 10 nucleotides agree with TRBD2. V was pared by 3 bases and J by 5 bases, with 1 base of the junction left unmatched. CDR1 ENHRY and CDR2 SYGVKD come from the germline V gene. The CDR3 has 14 amino acids. The CDR3 region has the DNA TGTGCCATCAGTGACCTAGCGGGAGACAATGAGCAGTTCTTC. This gives the protein CAISDLAGDNEQFF.

The chain uses TRBV6-1 and TRBJ2-5; TRBD1 or TRBD2 may be the D gene (5 bases each). Looked up from germline, CDR1 is MNHNS and CDR2 is SASEGT. Trimming cost V 6 bases and J 3 bases, with 11 bases left between them. The CDR3 has 13 residues. The CDR3 bases are TGTGCCAGCAGCGGGACCGACAAAGAGACCCAGTACTTC. It codes for CASSGTDKETQYF.

In its sample, this clonotype was seen a few times. Written as DNA, the CDR3 is TGCGCCAGCAGCTTGGGGACAGGGACTGGAAACACCATATATTTT. Amino acid sequence: CASSLGTGTGNTIYF. The J gene is TRBJ1-3, the V gene TRBV5-1; 8 nucleotides match TRBD1. The germline V gene has CDR1 SGHRS and CDR2 YFSETQ. This CDR3 spans 15 amino acids. V lost 0 bases to trimming and J lost 2 bases; unmatched junction nucleotides: 1.

There are many counts of this clonotype. The chain links TRBV20-1 to TRBJ1-1, with 9 bases lining up with TRBD1. The CDR3 sequence is 14 residues long. Looked up from germline, CDR1 is DFQATT and CDR2 is SNEGSKA (reference sequence). V was pared by 6 bases and J by 3 bases, with 8 bases of the junction left unmatched. The CDR3 nucleotides are TGCAGTGCCAAGACCAGGACAGGGGACACTGAAGCTTTCTTT. This encodes CSAKTRTGDTEAFF.

This CDR3 is CASSESDRSDTQYF. The CDR3 region has the DNA TGCGCCAGCAGTGAGTCGGACAGGTCAGATACGCAGTATTTT. This chain connects TRBV10-1 to TRBJ2-3; 7 nucleotides match TRBD1. The CDR3 consists of 14 residues. CDR1 is WNHNN, CDR2 SYGVQD, per germline (reference sequence). V lost 0 bases to trimming and J lost 4 bases; unmatched junction nucleotides: 1.

Ten or more counts support this clonotype. The gene calls are TRBV9 and TRBJ2-7; 7 bases map to TRBD2. Germline lookup yields CDR1 SGDLS and CDR2 YYNGEE. Trimming took 1 base from V and 4 from J; bases not matched to a gene: 5. The CDR3 runs 14 residues. Here the CDR3 DNA reads TGTGCCAGCAGCGTAATGGCGGGAGTATACGAGCAGTACTTC. It encodes CASSVMAGVYEQYF.

The sample holds many counts of this clonotype. The chain links TRBV28 to TRBJ2-1; 10 positions match TRBD2. Germline CDR1 reads MDHEN; CDR2 reads SYDVKM. This CDR3 has 15 residues. V lost 8 bases and J lost 8; bases outside the gene matches: 12. The CDR3 coding sequence is TGTGCCAGCCGAGGGGCTAGCGGGAGTCCGCATGAGCAGTTCTTC. It specifies CASRGASGSPHEQFF. Complete variable domain (other parts from reference TRBV28 and TRBJ2-1): DVKVTQSSRYLVKRTGEKVFLECVQDMDHENMFWYRQDPGLGLRLIYFSYDVKMKEKGDIPEGYSVSREKKERFSLILESASTNQTSMYLCASRGASGSPHEQFFGPGTRLTVL.

The chain links TRBV4-2 to TRBJ2-3; 10 nucleotides match TRBD2. With 7 bases clipped from V and 6 bases from J, the junction kept 13 bases outside the gene matches. Germline assignment: CDR1 LGHNA and CDR2 YNFKEQ. CDR3 length: 16 residues. The DNA for the CDR3 is TGTGCCAGCACCCATGCGCTAGCGGGAGTATCTGATACGCAGTATTTT. Protein: CASTHALAGVSDTQYF.

The gene calls are TRBV7-3 and TRBJ1-2; D gene ambiguous. This CDR3 is built from 13 residues. Trimming cost V 1 base and J 8 bases, with 11 bases left between them. Germline CDR1 is SGHTA and CDR2 is FQGTGA. The CDR3 spells CASSLSEGKGYTF. CDR3 nucleotides: TGTGCCAGCAGCTTAAGCGAAGGGAAGGGCTACACCTTC.

This clonotype was recorded many times. The CDR3 region is CASSQETTRGSEKLFF. The DNA of the CDR3 is TGCGCCAGCAGCCAAGAGACGACAAGGGGCAGTGAAAAACTGTTTTTT. This sequence joins TRBV4-3 and TRBJ1-4, with D tentatively TRBD1 (5 bases). The CDR3 runs 16 residues. Germline CDR1 LGHNA, CDR2 YSLEER. Trimming shortened V by 0 bases and J by 7 bases, and 15 bases separated the two germline ends.

The chain links TRBV7-6 to TRBJ2-7, with D perhaps TRBD2 (6 bases). Trimming cost V 0 bases and J 4 bases, with 13 bases left between them. The CDR3 extends over 15 amino acids. Germline V gives CDR1 SGHVS, CDR2 FNYEAQ. DNA of the CDR3: TGTGCCAGCAGCTTAGCGACCGGGAGTGAATACGAGCAGTACTTC. Translating it yields CASSLATGSEYEQYF.

The genes are TRBV11-2 and TRBJ2-1; 8 bases are shared with TRBD2. From germline, CDR1 is SGHAT and CDR2 FQNNGV. This CDR3 is 16 amino acids long. V lost 1 base to trimming and J lost 0 bases; unmatched junction nucleotides: 2. This chain's CDR3 is CASSLVLAGSYNEQFF. The CDR3 nucleotides read TGTGCCAGCAGCTTAGTCCTAGCGGGCTCCTACAATGAGCAGTTCTTC.

This chain uses TRBV4-1 with TRBJ1-2; 12 bases are a match to TRBD1. J lost 4 bases, V lost 6 bases, and 9 bases had no gene match. Germline loops: CDR1 MGHRA, CDR2 YSYEKL. The CDR3 extends over 16 amino acids. The DNA of the CDR3 is TGCGCCAGCAGTCCGGGACAGGGGGCGCCTGGCTATGGCTACACCTTC. Its protein product is CASSPGQGAPGYGYTF.

Many counts were recorded for this clonotype. This chain joins TRBV30 and TRBJ2-2, with 8 bases fitting TRBD1. CDR3 length equals 14 residues. The V gene's germline CDR1 is GTSNPN and CDR2 SVGIG (reference sequence). J lost 4 bases, V lost 4 bases, and 5 bases had no gene match. CDR3 region: CAWKDRVFTGELFF. CDR3 coding DNA: TGTGCCTGGAAGGACAGGGTTTTCACCGGGGAGCTGTTTTTT.

As concerns this clonotype: Given a much more abundant clone one base away, this may be a read error. DNA for the CDR3: TGTGCCAGCGGGTACAGGGAGGGCAATCAGCCCCAGCATTTT. It yields the protein CASGYREGNQPQHF. The chain combines TRBV12-3 or TRBV12-4 with TRBJ1-5, with TRBD1 as a possible D gene (6 bases). V was cut by 8 bases and J by 2 bases, with 13 bases left in between. The CDR3 length is 14 residues.

There are many counts of this clonotype. The chain couples TRBV6-1 to TRBJ1-5, with no clear D. From germline, CDR1 is MNHNS and CDR2 SASEGT. This CDR3 contains 14 residues. Trimming took off 2 bases at V and 0 bases at J, with 5 bases between the two ends. Written as DNA, the CDR3 is TGTGCCAGCAGTGAACAGGATAGCAATCAGCCCCAGCATTTT. Translated, it gives CASSEQDSNQPQHF.

There are many counts of this clonotype. The chain carries TRBV20-1 and TRBJ2-7; 11 bases match TRBD2. The V gene's germline CDR1 is DFQATT and CDR2 SNEGSKA (reference sequence). This CDR3 has 16 residues. The trim removed 1 base at V and 5 bases at J, leaving 10 bases unmatched. CDR3 region: CSARGSGRAPDDEQYF. Here the CDR3 DNA reads TGCAGTGCTAGAGGTAGCGGGAGGGCCCCTGACGACGAGCAGTACTTC.

V and J are TRBV20-1 and TRBJ2-7, with 10 bases matching TRBD1. Per germline, CDR1 DFQATT and CDR2 SNEGSKA (reference sequence). The J segment lost 6 bases and the V segment lost 6 bases, leaving 8 bases of the junction unmatched. The CDR3 extends over 13 amino acids. This CDR3 is CSATGTGVGEQYF. DNA of the CDR3: TGCAGTGCCACCGGGACAGGGGTGGGCGAGCAGTACTTC.

This clonotype was seen ten or more times. The genes are TRBV24-1 and TRBJ1-2, with TRBD1 as a possible D gene (6 bases). The CDR3 contains 14 residues. CDR1 and CDR2 (germline): KGHDR, SFDVKD. V was trimmed by 4 bases and J by 8 bases, leaving 16 bases between them. CDR3 in DNA: TGTGCCACCAGTGACCCGAGGACAGCGGAAGGCTACACCTTC. Protein: CATSDPRTAEGYTF.

The rearrangement joins TRBV19 to TRBJ2-2; the D gene is possibly TRBD2 (6 bases). The CDR3 length is 16 residues. Germline loops: CDR1 LNHDA, CDR2 SQIVND (reference sequence). V lost 3 bases and J lost 1, with 12 bases in between. The CDR3 DNA reads TGTGCCAGTAGTATGTATGGCGGGGTGAACACCGGGGAGCTGTTTTTT. Residues: CASSMYGGVNTGELFF.